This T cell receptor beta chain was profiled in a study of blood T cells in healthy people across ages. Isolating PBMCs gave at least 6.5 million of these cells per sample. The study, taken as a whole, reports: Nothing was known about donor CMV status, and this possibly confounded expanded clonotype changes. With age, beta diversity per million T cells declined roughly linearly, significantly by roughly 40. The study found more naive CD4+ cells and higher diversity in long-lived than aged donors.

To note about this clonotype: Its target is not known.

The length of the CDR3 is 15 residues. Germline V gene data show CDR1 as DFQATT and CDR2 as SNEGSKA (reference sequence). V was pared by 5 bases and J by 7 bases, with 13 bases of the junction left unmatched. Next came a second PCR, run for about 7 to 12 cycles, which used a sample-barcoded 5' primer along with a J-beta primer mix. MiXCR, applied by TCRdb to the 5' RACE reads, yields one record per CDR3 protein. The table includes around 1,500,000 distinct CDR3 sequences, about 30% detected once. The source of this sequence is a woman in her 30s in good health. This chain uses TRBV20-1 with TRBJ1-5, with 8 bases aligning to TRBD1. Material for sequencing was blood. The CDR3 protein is CSASSPGQEGQPQHF. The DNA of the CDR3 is TGCAGTGCTTCCTCCCCGGGACAGGAGGGGCAGCCCCAGCATTTT.